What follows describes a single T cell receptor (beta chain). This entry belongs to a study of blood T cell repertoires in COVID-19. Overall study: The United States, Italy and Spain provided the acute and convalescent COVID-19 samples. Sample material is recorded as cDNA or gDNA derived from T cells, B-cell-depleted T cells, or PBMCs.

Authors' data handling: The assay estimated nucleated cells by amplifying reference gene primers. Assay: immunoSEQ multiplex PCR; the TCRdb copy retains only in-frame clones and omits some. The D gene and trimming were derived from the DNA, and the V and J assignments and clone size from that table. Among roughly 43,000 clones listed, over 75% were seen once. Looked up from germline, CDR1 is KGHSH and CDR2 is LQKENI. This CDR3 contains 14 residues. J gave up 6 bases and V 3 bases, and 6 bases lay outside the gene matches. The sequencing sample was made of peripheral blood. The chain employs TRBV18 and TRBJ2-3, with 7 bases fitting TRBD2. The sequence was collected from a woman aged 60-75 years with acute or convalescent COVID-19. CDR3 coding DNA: TGTGCCAGCTCACCGACTAGCCGGAGGGATACGCAGTATTTT. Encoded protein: CASSPTSRRDTQYF.